This TCR beta chain was observed in a study of T cells in Graves' hyperthyroidism and ophthalmopathy. About this clonotype itself: Since a much larger clone is just one base distant, this may be a read error.

TCR beta CDR3 sequences were amplified from RNA transcripts. HTBI primers were employed in a first-round RT-PCR of the TCR CDR3. Each CDR3 protein is one row after TCRdb ran MiXCR on the multiplex PCR reads. The sample includes some 340,000 distinct CDR3 sequences, around 13% of them seen just once. The CDR3 spans 16 residues. Germline loops: CDR1 SEHNR, CDR2 FQNEAQ (reference sequence). Sequencing was performed on blood. This rearrangement joins TRBV7-9 to TRBJ1-1, with 7 bases lining up with TRBD1. This sequence was found in a woman aged 40 to 50 with Graves' ophthalmopathy. CDR3 loop: CVSSSSPTGKNTEAFF. CDR3 bases: TGTGTCAGCAGCTCCAGCCCGACAGGGAAGAACACTGAAGCTTTCTTT.